This passage covers 28 T cell receptor beta chains from one sample sequenced in a study of blood T cell repertoires in COVID-19. Here immunoSEQ multiplex PCR was the method, and the copy in TCRdb shows in-frame clones only, minus some. The table has fewer than 100,000 clones, 70% to 90% seen once. Sequenced material: peripheral blood. These TCRs come from a man between 60 and 75 years old with acute or convalescent COVID-19.

The rearrangement joins TRBV10-3 to TRBJ1-2; D is unresolved. The CDR3 has 16 amino acids. The germline CDR1 and CDR2 sequences are ENHRY and SYGVKD. Trimming stripped 2 bases from V and 0 bases from J, with 13 bases between. Written as DNA, the CDR3 is TGTGCCATCAGTGAGGTACGCCCTCCAGCTAACTATGGCTACACCTTC. It codes for CAISEVRPPANYGYTF.

The gene calls are TRBV12-5 and TRBJ1-1, with 8 bases matching TRBD1. This CDR3 is built from 15 residues. The germline V gene has CDR1 LGHNT and CDR2 FRNRAP. The V segment lost 2 bases and the J segment 4 bases; nucleotides outside the gene matches: 6. The CDR3 DNA reads TGTGCTAGTGGTTTGCTCGGACAGGGAGGCACTGAAGCTTTCTTT. This sequence encodes CASGLLGQGGTEAFF.

CDR3 bases: TGTGCCAGCAGTTTAGTGGGGGGCTATGGCTACACCTTC. It translates to CASSLVGGYGYTF. The V call is TRBV12-3 or TRBV12-4, the J call TRBJ1-2, with D possibly matching TRBD1 (5 bases). The CDR3 length is 13 residues. V lost 1 base and J 4 bases, leaving 7 bases between the germline ends.

This clone was found a few times. The chain couples TRBV6-2 or TRBV6-3 to TRBJ1-1; 10 bases fit TRBD1. V lost 2 bases to trimming and J lost 5 bases; unmatched junction nucleotides: 17. Germline CDR1 is MNHEY and CDR2 is SVGEGT. CDR3 size: 19 residues. The CDR3 DNA is TGTGCCAGCAGTTACACACTGCTCCCTGACAGGGGGCGAGGTACTGAAGCTTTCTTT. Translated: CASSYTLLPDRGRGTEAFF.

This clone has just one count. The rearrangement uses TRBV2 and TRBJ2-2, with D possibly matching TRBD1 (6 bases). The CDR3 covers 16 residues. CDR1 is SNHLY, CDR2 FYNNEI, per germline. V was clipped by 6 bases and J by 3 bases, with 17 bases between them. The CDR3 sequence is CASSDQGQPYTGELFF. In nucleotides, the CDR3 is TGTGCCAGCAGCGATCAGGGACAACCCTACACCGGGGAGCTGTTTTTT.

A single count supports this clone. V usage is TRBV6-2 or TRBV6-3 and J usage is TRBJ1-1; D unclear. Germline lookup yields CDR1 MNHEY and CDR2 SVGEGT. The CDR3 has 11 residues. V dropped 2 bases and J dropped 7 bases, with 5 bases sitting between them. CDR3: CASSYVGEAFF. In nucleotides, the CDR3 is TGTGCCAGCAGTTACGTCGGTGAAGCTTTCTTT.

The chain employs TRBV19 and TRBJ2-1, with TRBD2 identical over 10 bases. The CDR3 runs to 18 residues. Per the germline V gene, CDR1 is LNHDA and CDR2 is SQIVND (reference sequence). J was trimmed by 2 bases and V by 3 bases; bases with no gene match: 10. The CDR3: CASSMELTLAGAYNEQFF. The CDR3 DNA follows: TGTGCCAGTAGTATGGAATTGACCCTAGCGGGAGCCTACAATGAGCAGTTCTTC. Full variable domain (outside the CDR3, taken from reference TRBV19 and TRBJ2-1): DGGITQSPKYLFRKEGQNVTLSCEQNLNHDAMYWYRQDPGQGLRLIYYSQIVNDFQKGDIAEGYSVSREKKESFPLTVTSAQKNPTAFYLCASSMELTLAGAYNEQFFGPGTRLTVL.

This rearrangement joins TRBV11-2 to TRBJ2-1; TRBD1 agrees at 9 bases. The length of the CDR3 is 16 residues. The V segment lost 4 bases and the J segment 0 bases; nucleotides outside the gene matches: 4. Germline loops: CDR1 SGHAT, CDR2 FQNNGV. The chain's CDR3 is CASSSGTGSSYNEQFF. For the CDR3, the DNA is TGTGCCAGCAGCTCGGGGACAGGGAGCTCCTACAATGAGCAGTTCTTC.

The J gene is TRBJ1-5, the V gene TRBV20-1; D is possibly TRBD1 (6 bases). The CDR3 is 14 amino acids. Germline V gene lookup returns CDR1 DFQATT and CDR2 SNEGSKA (reference sequence). The germline V and J ends were trimmed by 3 bases and 6 bases, with 15 bases remaining between them. CDR3 residues: CSASFGGLGQPQHF. In DNA form, the CDR3 reads TGCAGTGCTAGTTTTGGGGGCTTGGGTCAGCCCCAGCATTTT.

This clone was seen a few times. This chain links TRBV5-1 with TRBJ1-6; D possibly corresponds to TRBD1 (6 bases). Germline loops: CDR1 SGHRS, CDR2 YFSETQ. CDR3 length: 14 amino acids. The V and J ends lost 4 bases and 7 bases respectively, with 12 bases between them. For the CDR3, the DNA is TGCGCCAGCAGCCTGGCAGGGGCCAATTCACCCCTCCACTTT. Encoded protein: CASSLAGANSPLHF.

This clone was seen a single time. The V gene is TRBV27, the J gene TRBJ1-4, with D unclear. In germline, CDR1 is MNHEY, CDR2 SMNVEV (reference sequence). V was clipped by 6 bases and J by 3 bases, with 11 bases between them. There are 14 residues in the CDR3. This chain's CDR3 is CASRVGSPNEKLFF. CDR3 DNA: TGTGCCAGCAGGGTGGGCAGCCCTAATGAAAAACTGTTTTTT. Full variable domain (outside the CDR3, taken from reference TRBV27 and TRBJ1-4): EAQVTQNPRYLITVTGKKLTVTCSQNMNHEYMSWYRQDPGLGLRQIYYSMNVEVTDKGDVPEGYKVSRKEKRNFPLILESPSPNQTSLYFCASRVGSPNEKLFFGSGTQLSVL.

The genes are TRBV10-3 and TRBJ1-2; TRBD1 matches 9 bases. The CDR3 length is 14 residues. V was pared by 6 bases and J by 5 bases, with 7 bases of the junction left unmatched. From germline, CDR1 is ENHRY and CDR2 SYGVKD. The CDR3 loop reads CAISPGQGWYGYTF. The CDR3 coding sequence is TGTGCCATCAGCCCGGGACAGGGATGGTATGGCTACACCTTC.

This clone was seen a few times. The gene calls are TRBV6-2 or TRBV6-3 and TRBJ2-3; 11 bases agree with TRBD2. This CDR3 contains 16 residues. V lost 4 bases and J lost 4; bases outside the gene matches: 7. The germline V gene has CDR1 MNHEY and CDR2 SVGEGT. The CDR3 bases are TGTGCCAGCAGTTCTCCGACTAGCGGGGAGCCAGATACGCAGTATTTT. It codes for CASSSPTSGEPDTQYF.

This chain connects TRBV11-2 to TRBJ2-2; 11 bases map to TRBD2. Looked up from germline, CDR1 is SGHAT and CDR2 is FQNNGV. With 5 bases clipped from V and 1 base from J, the junction kept 9 bases outside the gene matches. The CDR3 length is 18 residues. CDR3 protein: CASSPGPLAGGNTGELFF. The CDR3 nucleotides are TGTGCCAGCAGCCCCGGCCCGCTAGCGGGGGGGAACACCGGGGAGCTGTTTTTT.

The chain is built from TRBV5-4 and TRBJ2-5; D might be TRBD2 (6 bases). This CDR3 comprises 14 residues. The germline V gene encodes CDR1 SGHNT and CDR2 YYREEE (reference sequence). Trimming pared 0 bases from V and 5 bases from J, leaving 11 bases between. This CDR3 reads CASSLAGGRETQYF. The CDR3 DNA reads as TGTGCCAGCAGCTTGGCCGGGGGTCGGGAGACCCAGTACTTC.

For the CDR3, the DNA is TGCGCCAGCAGTCGACAGTCACAAGAGACCCAGTACTTC. The encoded protein is CASSRQSQETQYF. The chain combines TRBV5-1 with TRBJ2-5; D might be TRBD1 (5 bases). V was clipped by 5 bases and J by 2 bases, with 10 bases between them. The CDR3 runs to 13 residues. Germline values: CDR1 SGHRS, CDR2 YFSETQ.

V usage is TRBV10-3 and J usage is TRBJ1-5; tentative D call: TRBD1 (5 bases). V was trimmed by 6 bases and J by 3 bases, leaving 9 bases between them. The CDR3 is made up of 13 amino acids. The germline V gene has CDR1 ENHRY and CDR2 SYGVKD. As DNA, the CDR3 is TGTGCCATCAGCGGACAAATCAATCAGCCCCAGCATTTT. Its protein is CAISGQINQPQHF.

The chain couples TRBV6-6 to TRBJ1-6, with D perhaps TRBD1 (5 bases). Trimming shortened V by 5 bases and J by 0 bases, and 17 bases separated the two germline ends. Germline CDR1 MNHNY, CDR2 SVGAGI (reference sequence). CDR3 length: 18 amino acids. CDR3 amino acids: CASSRTRRGSSYNSPLHF. The CDR3 DNA reads TGTGCCAGCAGTCGTACCCGGCGGGGGAGCTCCTATAATTCACCCCTCCACTTT.

Details on this clone: Its ends do not fully match the called genes, so a read error is possible. This sequence joins TRBV24-1 and TRBJ2-7; D remains unclear. Germline values: CDR1 KGHDR, CDR2 SFDVKD. This CDR3 has 11 residues. DNA for the CDR3: TGTGCCACCAGTGATTTGCAGGTTTTTGGGTTC. Encoded protein: CATSDLQVFGF.

The chain has TRBV6-5 and TRBJ1-2; no definite D call. V was pared by 6 bases and J by 8 bases, with 10 bases between. Germline-derived CDR1 and CDR2 are MNHEY and SVGAGI. The CDR3 covers 11 residues. The CDR3: CASRNAGGYTF. In DNA form, the CDR3 reads TGTGCCAGCAGGAATGCGGGGGGCTACACCTTC.

This clone was found once. The chain carries TRBV3-1 (or the pseudogene TRBV3-2) and TRBJ2-7, with D possibly matching TRBD2 (6 bases). The length of the CDR3 is 12 residues. The germline V gene has CDR1 LGHDT and CDR2 YNNKEL (reference sequence). The germline V and J ends were trimmed by 4 bases and 6 bases, with 10 bases remaining between them. CDR3 protein: CASSRGLSEQYF. In nucleotides, the CDR3 is TGTGCCAGCAGCCGGGGACTTAGCGAGCAGTACTTC.

The chain combines TRBV7-3 with TRBJ2-5, with D perhaps matching TRBD2 (7 bases). The CDR3 is 14 amino acids. V was pared by 5 bases and J by 4 bases, with 14 bases between. Per the germline V gene, CDR1 is SGHTA and CDR2 is FQGTGA. The CDR3 sequence is CASSIGGARETQYF. Here the CDR3 DNA reads TGTGCCAGCAGCATAGGGGGGGCCCGAGAGACCCAGTACTTC.

Here the CDR3 reads CASGTGTPNNEKLFF. The CDR3 bases are TGTGCTAGTGGTACCGGGACTCCCAATAATGAAAAACTGTTTTTT. V usage is TRBV12-5 and J usage is TRBJ1-4; D is possibly TRBD1 (5 bases). Between the trimmed V and J ends, which lost 5 bases and 4 bases, there was a span of 14 bases. The CDR3 loop spans 15 amino acids. Germline V gives CDR1 LGHNT, CDR2 FRNRAP.

Details on this clone: The sample carries other DNA sequences with the same CDR3. V gene TRBV29-1 combines with J gene TRBJ2-2, with D perhaps matching TRBD2 (5 bases). Per the germline V gene, CDR1 is SQVTM and CDR2 is ANQGSEA. This CDR3 spans 13 amino acids. Trimming cost V 3 bases and J 1 base, with 6 bases left between them. CDR3 sequence (DNA): TGCAGCGTTGATGCGGGGAACACCGGGGAGCTGTTTTTT. As protein: CSVDAGNTGELFF.

The J gene is TRBJ2-5, the V gene TRBV10-3; TRBD2 matches 13 bases. Germline lookup yields CDR1 ENHRY and CDR2 SYGVKD. The junction had 2 bases not matched to a gene; V was cut back by 5 bases and J by 2 bases. The CDR3 is made up of 15 amino acids. The CDR3 protein is CAISRTSGGQETQYF. DNA for the CDR3: TGTGCCATCAGTCGGACTAGCGGGGGTCAAGAGACCCAGTACTTC.

V usage is TRBV7-3 and J usage is TRBJ2-2; the D gene is possibly TRBD1 (6 bases). The V gene's germline CDR1 is SGHTA and CDR2 FQGTGA. CDR3 length equals 14 residues. V was cut by 2 bases and J by 6 bases, with 10 bases left in between. The DNA of the CDR3 is TGTGCCAGCAGCTTAGGTGGGGGCCCCGGGGAGCTGTTTTTT. Its translation: CASSLGGGPGELFF.

This sequence joins TRBV5-8 and TRBJ2-5; TRBD2 matches 7 bases. The V segment lost 7 bases and the J segment 0 bases; nucleotides outside the gene matches: 9. The CDR3 covers 15 residues. Germline CDR1 and CDR2: SGHTS and YDEGEE. The CDR3 coding sequence is TGTGCCAGCGGGGGGGACCAGGCGTACCAAGAGACCCAGTACTTC. Its protein is CASGGDQAYQETQYF.

The rearrangement links TRBV28 to TRBJ2-2; D might be TRBD1 (6 bases). Trimming pared 7 bases from V and 3 bases from J, leaving 15 bases between. This CDR3 spans 15 amino acids. Germline CDR1 reads MDHEN; CDR2 reads SYDVKM. CDR3 residues: CASKSIKGDTGELFF. CDR3 DNA sequence: TGTGCCAGCAAGTCTATAAAGGGGGACACCGGGGAGCTGTTTTTT.